Listed below are T cell receptor beta chains from one sample, sequenced in a study of blood T cells in healthy people across ages. MiXCR was run by TCRdb on the 5' RACE reads, yielding one entry per CDR3 protein. The table has around 1.5 million distinct CDR3 sequences, approximately 38% seen once. Sequenced input: blood. These receptors came from a young woman in good health. CDR3s include the opening cysteine and the closing phenylalanine or tryptophan. Fields, in order: D gene, CDR3 length, V gene, J gene, clone size, CDR3 DNA, CDR3 protein. The D gene is left open where the match is weak. Clone sizes are given selectively: once, few, many, or a class where the clone is expanded.

D: NA; length: 12; V: TRBV21-1; J: TRBJ2-7; size: few; DNA: TGTGCCAGCAGGAAAGGGACCTACGAGCAGTACTTC; CDR3: CASRKGTYEQYF
D: NA; length: 15; V: TRBV14; J: TRBJ1-2; size: NA; DNA: TGTGCCAGCAGCCAAGATCTTCAGGGAGGACGTGGCTACACCTTC; CDR3: CASSQDLQGGRGYTF
D: TRBD2; length: 12; V: TRBV6-5; J: TRBJ2-1; size: NA; DNA: TGTGCCAGCAGCTTTCTAGCGGGGGATCCGTTCTTC; CDR3: CASSFLAGDPFF
D: NA; length: 12; V: TRBV6-5; J: TRBJ2-7; size: NA; DNA: TGTGCCAGCTTTAACGCCAACAATGAGCAGTACTTC; CDR3: CASFNANNEQYF
D: NA; length: 14; V: TRBV20-1; J: TRBJ1-1; size: NA; DNA: TGCAGTGCTAGAGATGAGGCAATGAACACTGAAGCTTTCTTT; CDR3: CSARDEAMNTEAFF
D: NA; length: 14; V: TRBV5-1; J: TRBJ1-2; size: NA; DNA: TGCGCCAGCAGCTTCTTCCCCGCGCGGGAGGGCTACACCTTC; CDR3: CASSFFPAREGYTF
D: NA; length: 16; V: TRBV30; J: TRBJ1-1; size: NA; DNA: TGTGCCTGGAATACATTCCGGGCCTATGATAACACTGAAGCTTTCTTT; CDR3: CAWNTFRAYDNTEAFF
D: NA; length: 13; V: TRBV7-2; J: TRBJ2-7; size: many; DNA: TGTGCCAGCAGCCCTACTAGCATCTACGAGCAGTACTTC; CDR3: CASSPTSIYEQYF
D: NA; length: 15; V: TRBV6-5; J: TRBJ2-3; size: NA; DNA: TGTGCCAGCAGTTACTTAGGGGCTAGCACAGATACGCAGTATTTT; CDR3: CASSYLGASTDTQYF
D: NA; length: 18; V: TRBV11-2; J: TRBJ2-6; size: NA; DNA: TGTGCCAGCAGCTCCCGCCTTGCGGGGAGCTCTGGGGCCAACGTCCTGACTTTC; CDR3: CASSSRLAGSSGANVLTF
D: NA; length: 11; V: TRBV20-1; J: TRBJ2-3; size: NA; DNA: TGCAGTGCTAGGGCCCCCCTTCCGCAGTATTTT; CDR3: CSARAPLPQYF
D: NA; length: 17; V: TRBV4-1; J: TRBJ2-7; size: NA; DNA: TGCGCCAGCAGCCAAGAAGGTCGGGGCCCTGCGGTCTACGAGCAGTACTTC; CDR3: CASSQEGRGPAVYEQYF
D: NA; length: 17; V: TRBV28; J: TRBJ2-7; size: NA; DNA: TGTGCCAGCAGTGCCCTTGCGGACGCCGCCTTCTCCTACGAGCAGTACTTC; CDR3: CASSALADAAFSYEQYF
D: NA; length: 12; V: TRBV29-1; J: TRBJ1-2; size: few; DNA: TGCAGCGTTGGGGCCAAGAACTATGGCTACACCTTC; CDR3: CSVGAKNYGYTF
D: TRBD2; length: 18; V: TRBV10-3; J: TRBJ2-5; size: NA; DNA: TGTGCCATCAGGGGGACTAGCGGGGGGGCAACGCGCCAAGAGACCCAGTACTTC; CDR3: CAIRGTSGGATRQETQYF
D: NA; length: 14; V: TRBV10-3; J: TRBJ2-5; size: NA; DNA: TGTGCCATCAGTGAGTTGGAGGGGTTGGAGACCCAGTACTTC; CDR3: CAISELEGLETQYF
D: TRBD1; length: 11; V: TRBV20-1; J: TRBJ2-7; size: few; DNA: TGCAGTCCCCGACAGGGAGACGAGCAGTACTTC; CDR3: CSPRQGDEQYF
D: TRBD1; length: 15; V: TRBV12-3/TRBV12-4; J: TRBJ1-5; size: NA; DNA: TGTGCCAGCAGTTCCGCGGGACAGAGCAATCAGCCCCAGCATTTT; CDR3: CASSSAGQSNQPQHF
D: NA; length: 12; V: TRBV6-5; J: TRBJ1-1; size: few; DNA: TGTGCCAGTAGACAAGGTGGATTTGAAGCTTTCTTT; CDR3: CASRQGGFEAFF
D: TRBD1; length: 17; V: TRBV7-9; J: TRBJ2-1; size: few; DNA: TGTGCCAGCAGCCCACTTATCGGGGACAGGGCCTACAATGAGCAGTTCTTC; CDR3: CASSPLIGDRAYNEQFF
D: TRBD1; length: 17; V: TRBV27; J: TRBJ1-5; size: few; DNA: TGTGCCAGCAGCCCCGGACCGGGACAGTCTGGCAATCAGCCCCAGCATTTT; CDR3: CASSPGPGQSGNQPQHF
D: NA; length: 16; V: TRBV20-1; J: TRBJ2-1; size: once; DNA: TGCAGTGCTAGTCCCCTTGGGGGAGGTCCCTACAATGAGCAGTTCTTC; CDR3: CSASPLGGGPYNEQFF
D: TRBD1; length: 14; V: TRBV7-9; J: TRBJ2-2; size: NA; DNA: TGTGCCAGCAGGCGACAGGGGGCCACCGGGGAGCTGTTTTTT; CDR3: CASRRQGATGELFF
D: NA; length: 15; V: TRBV9; J: TRBJ1-2; size: NA; DNA: TGTGCCAGCAGGGGGGGGTCAGAGAGGAACTATGGCTACACCTTC; CDR3: CASRGGSERNYGYTF
D: TRBD1; length: 14; V: TRBV29-1; J: TRBJ1-5; size: NA; DNA: TGCAGCGTATGGGACAGGGGCGAGAATCAGCCCCAGCATTTT; CDR3: CSVWDRGENQPQHF
D: TRBD2; length: 16; V: TRBV29-1; J: TRBJ2-3; size: NA; DNA: TGCAGCGTTGTAGCTGGCGGGGGGCTCCCCGGGGCTACGCAGTATTTT; CDR3: CSVVAGGGLPGATQYF
D: NA; length: 16; V: TRBV5-1; J: TRBJ2-5; size: NA; DNA: TGCGCCAGCAGCGTACCAGCGGGACATCGACAAGAGACCCAGTACTTC; CDR3: CASSVPAGHRQETQYF
D: NA; length: 12; V: TRBV7-2; J: TRBJ1-2; size: NA; DNA: TGTGCCATCAGCTTCGAGAACTATGGCTACACCTTC; CDR3: CAISFENYGYTF
D: NA; length: 11; V: TRBV29-1; J: TRBJ2-3; size: few; DNA: TGCAGCGTCGCCCCCCCAGATACGCAGTATTTT; CDR3: CSVAPPDTQYF